A selection of T cell receptor beta chains follows, all from one sample in a study of cytomegalovirus exposure and HLA in healthy donors. Profiling relied on immunoSEQ multiplex PCR, and the TCRdb table lists in-frame clones only, not all of them. The sample contains 65,000 to 95,000 clones, around 80% of which appear only once. The source material was PBMCs. Receptors were obtained from a male donor in good health and CMV-seropositive. Both conserved end residues are part of each CDR3. Fields, in order: D gene, clone size, J gene, V gene, CDR3 DNA, CDR3 protein. The D gene is left open where the match is weak. Only some rows state a clone size, as once, few, many or a class for expanded clones.

NA NA TRBJ2-6 TRBV7-9 TGTGCCAGCAGCCAGGGAGGCTCTGGGGCCAACGTCCTGACTTTC CASSQGGSGANVLTF
TRBD2 NA TRBJ2-3 TRBV7-2 TGTGCCAGCAGCCCAACTAGCGGGGGATCTGATACGCAGTATTTT CASSPTSGGSDTQYF
NA once TRBJ1-4 TRBV25-1 TGTGCCAGCAGTGTTACAGTTGAAAAACTGTTTTTT CASSVTVEKLFF
TRBD2 NA TRBJ2-1 TRBV12-5 TGTGCTAGTGGTTCTATGGGACTAGCGGGAGGCTATAGGCAGTTCTTC CASGSMGLAGGYRQFF
NA NA TRBJ1-1 TRBV2 TGTGCCAGCAAAACCGAGACACTGAACACTGAAGCTTTCTTT CASKTETLNTEAFF
NA NA TRBJ1-5 TRBV7-9 TGTGCCAGCAGCTTAGTAGGGAGAGGACAGCCCCAGCATTTT CASSLVGRGQPQHF
NA NA TRBJ1-5 TRBV7-2 TGTGCCAGCAGCTTAAACAGGCTGGAGCCCCAGCATTTT CASSLNRLEPQHF
NA few TRBJ2-1 TRBV6-1 TGTGCCAGCAGTGAGGACACAAGCTCCTACAATGAGCAGTTCTTC CASSEDTSSYNEQFF
NA NA TRBJ2-2 TRBV4-1 TGCGCCAGCAGCCACCTATCGGGGGTATCGGGCCGGAACACCGGGGAGCTGTTTTTT CASSHLSGVSGRNTGELFF
NA NA TRBJ2-7 TRBV6-5 TGTGCCAGCAGTCTACACCCGGGGGACTCCTACGAGCAGTACTTC CASSLHPGDSYEQYF
NA NA TRBJ2-6 TRBV18 TGTGCCAGCTCACCCCCGGGGGTTTCTGGGGCCAACGTCCTGACTTTC CASSPPGVSGANVLTF
NA NA TRBJ2-3 TRBV27 TGTGCCAGTTGGGAGTACTTTGGAGATACGCAGTATTTT CASWEYFGDTQYF
NA NA TRBJ1-1 TRBV7-9 TGTGCCAGCAGCTTCAGCGGATTCATGAACACTGAAGCTTTCTTT CASSFSGFMNTEAFF
NA NA TRBJ2-1 TRBV7-3 TGTGCCAGCAGCTTTACTACTAACAATGAGCAGTTCTTC CASSFTTNNEQFF
NA NA TRBJ2-1 TRBV19 TGTGCCAGTAGTATAGTACAGGGTAATGAGCAGTTCTTC CASSIVQGNEQFF
TRBD1 NA TRBJ1-3 TRBV14 TGTGTCAGCAGCCCCCGGACAGGGGTGTATCCTGGAAACACCATATATTTT CVSSPRTGVYPGNTIYF
NA NA TRBJ1-1 TRBV9 TGTGCCAGCAGCGTAGCCGAGAGGGGAGGTGCTTTCTTT CASSVAERGGAFF
NA NA TRBJ2-2 TRBV5-1 TGCGCCAGCAGCTACGGGGGGCCGAACACCGGGGAGCTGTTTTTT CASSYGGPNTGELFF
NA NA TRBJ2-6 TRBV18 TGTGCCAGCTCACCAACCGGGACATCGAGCTCTGGGGCCAACGTCCTGACTTTC CASSPTGTSSSGANVLTF
TRBD2 NA TRBJ2-1 TRBV9 TGTGCCAGCAGCGTAGCCAGCGGGAGGGCCGATGAGCAGTTCTTC CASSVASGRADEQFF
TRBD2 NA TRBJ2-5 TRBV7-9 TGTTCCAGCAGCCCCGGAACCAGCGGGATGGCTCAAGAGACCCAGTACTTC CSSSPGTSGMAQETQYF
TRBD2 few TRBJ2-7 TRBV7-6 TGTGCCAGCAGCCAACCCTTTAGCGGGAGAAACGAGCAGTACTTC CASSQPFSGRNEQYF
TRBD2 NA TRBJ2-1 TRBV7-2 TGTGCCAGCAGCCCCCGGACTAGCGGGAGGAGCTCCTACAATGAGCAGTTCTTC CASSPRTSGRSSYNEQFF
TRBD2 few TRBJ2-6 TRBV6-5 TGTGCCAGCAGTCCGAGCGGGACTGGGGCCAACGTCCTGACTTTC CASSPSGTGANVLTF
TRBD1 NA TRBJ1-5 TRBV15 TGTGCCACCAGCAGGGACAGGGGGCACGGTCAGCCCCAGCATTTT CATSRDRGHGQPQHF
NA NA TRBJ2-2 TRBV29-1 TGCAGCGGGGGACATAACACCGGGGAGCTGTTTTTT CSGGHNTGELFF
TRBD1 NA TRBJ1-1 TRBV7-9 TGTGCCAGCAGCTTGGGGACAGAGAACACTGAAGCTTTCTTT CASSLGTENTEAFF
TRBD1 NA TRBJ1-2 TRBV5-1 TGCGCCAGCAGCTTGTTAAGGACAGGGGTCCCCTCTGGCTACACCTTC CASSLLRTGVPSGYTF
TRBD1 once TRBJ2-7 TRBV5-1 TGCGCCAGCAGCTTGAGGGGACAGGGGGACGAGCAGTACTTC CASSLRGQGDEQYF
TRBD1 NA TRBJ1-5 TRBV6-5 TGTGCCAGCAGCCGGGACAGCCAGATGAGCCAGCCCCAGCATTTT CASSRDSQMSQPQHF
NA NA TRBJ2-5 TRBV6-1 TGTGCCAGCAACGAGCCTTCGTTAAAAGAGACCCAGTACTTC CASNEPSLKETQYF
TRBD2 NA TRBJ2-1 TRBV5-6 TGTGCCAGCAGCGAAGGACTAGCGGCTTACAATGAGCAGTTCTTC CASSEGLAAYNEQFF
NA medium-sized TRBJ2-7 TRBV15 TGTGCCACCAGCCGAGATGTACAGGGAGGGGGGCAGTACTTC CATSRDVQGGGQYF
NA NA TRBJ1-2 TRBV18 TGTGCCAGCTCACCAGGATGGGCAGACTATGGCTACACCTTC CASSPGWADYGYTF
TRBD2 NA TRBJ2-4 TRBV7-9 TGTGCCAGCGGGACTGGGGGGGAGGGTCGGTCCAAAAACATTCAGTACTTC CASGTGGEGRSKNIQYF
TRBD1 NA TRBJ2-3 TRBV4-2 TGTGCCAGCAGCCAGGTACAGGGGGTGGCGACAGATACGCAGTATTTT CASSQVQGVATDTQYF
NA NA TRBJ1-4 TRBV19 TGTGCCCTGGGCGTTAATGAAAAACTGTTTTTT CALGVNEKLFF